The sequence of this T cell receptor (beta chain) was determined in a study of T cell responses to AZD1222 COVID-19 vaccine. Study-level results: Breadth and depth of Spike-specific TCRs rose after two AZD1222 doses. There were mostly white British donors and more females than males, and clonal diversity was possibly underestimated. AZD1222 recipients seropositive at baseline numbered only six or seven. Along spike, vaccine-associated CD4 TCRs were found throughout, with dominance at 160-218 and 743-854.

Using immunoSEQ multiplex PCR, the repertoire was profiled, and TCRdb retains in-frame clones only, with some absent. The sample has some 250,000 clones; roughly 93% are singletons. With regard to this clone: Its cognate antigen is unknown.

In germline, CDR1 is LNHDA, CDR2 SQIVND (reference sequence). The CDR3 is 15 amino acids. V shed 3 bases, J shed 4 bases, and the junction held 7 bases outside the gene matches. This receptor was taken from an adult who received the AZD1222 COVID-19 vaccine. The chain couples TRBV19 to TRBJ2-7; 9 nucleotides line up with TRBD1. The input for sequencing was peripheral blood, taken 28 days after the second AZD1222 dose. The CDR3 region is CASSIRTGERYEQYF. For the CDR3, the DNA is TGTGCCAGTAGTATTCGGACAGGGGAGCGGTACGAGCAGTACTTC.